A selection of T cell receptor beta chains follows, all from one sample in a study of control samples from healthy donors and cancer patients. Produced via immunoSEQ multiplex PCR; TCRdb's table is partial and in-frame only. The top ten clones hold approximately 1.7% of a sample with some 120,000 clones, roughly 91% of them seen once. The source material was PBMCs. Source of these receptors: a man aged 50 to 60 with head and neck cancer. The CDR3 runs from the conserved cysteine through the conserved F or W. Fields, in order: D gene, clone size, V gene, J gene, CDR3 protein, CDR3 DNA. D genes are given only for firm matches. Size is stated for part of the rows, as once, few or many counts, or as a class when the clone is expanded.

-	-	TRBV9	TRBJ2-3	CASSRVSTDTQYF	TGTGCCAGCAGCCGCGTTAGCACAGATACGCAATATTTT
-	-	TRBV30	TRBJ2-7	CAWSLQGPSREQYF	TGTGCCTGGAGTTTACAGGGCCCGAGCCGCGAGCAGTACTTC
TRBD2	-	TRBV7-2	TRBJ2-7	CASSRGGITYEQYF	TGTGCCAGCAGCCGCGGGGGGATTACCTACGAGCAGTACTTC
-	-	TRBV29-1	TRBJ2-2	CSVDRENTGELFF	TGCAGCGTTGACAGGGAGAACACCGGGGAGCTGTTTTTT
-	-	TRBV24-1	TRBJ1-2	CATSDPRASGYTF	TGTGCCACCAGTGATCCCAGGGCCAGTGGCTACACCTTC
TRBD2	few	TRBV10-3	TRBJ2-7	CAIGTSGSYEQYF	TGTGCCATTGGGACTAGCGGCTCCTACGAGCAGTACTTC
-	-	TRBV6-5	TRBJ1-4	CASTGGHEKLFF	TGTGCCAGTACAGGCGGGCACGAAAAACTGTTTTTT
-	once	TRBV5-1	TRBJ2-5	CASSLPNGPETQYF	TGCGCCAGCAGCTTACCTAACGGACCAGAGACCCAGTACTTC
-	-	TRBV11-2	TRBJ1-2	CASSFERGGSYTF	TGTGCCAGCAGCTTCGAGAGAGGGGGGAGCTACACCTTC
TRBD2	-	TRBV3-1/TRBV3-2	TRBJ2-2	CASNAGLGPGELFF	TGTGCCAGCAATGCGGGACTAGGTCCCGGGGAGCTGTTTTTT
-	-	TRBV11-2	TRBJ1-2	CASSTGGSLYGYTF	TGTGCCAGCAGCACGGGGGGTTCGTTGTATGGCTACACCTTC
-	-	TRBV6-5	TRBJ1-1	CASNSVGTEAFF	TGTGCCAGCAACAGCGTAGGCACTGAAGCTTTCTTT
TRBD1	-	TRBV5-1	TRBJ2-4	CASSSRTGLAKNIQYF	TGCGCCAGCAGCTCTAGGACAGGGCTAGCCAAAAACATTCAGTACTTC
TRBD1	-	TRBV12-3/TRBV12-4	TRBJ2-7	CASSFTGAYEQYF	TGTGCCAGCAGTTTTACAGGGGCCTACGAGCAGTACTTC
-	-	TRBV6-5	TRBJ2-7	CAALRLHEQYF	TGTGCCGCCCTACGGCTCCACGAGCAGTACTTC
-	-	TRBV2	TRBJ1-5	CASRGFTSNQPQHF	TGTGCCAGCAGGGGCTTTACGAGCAATCAGCCCCAGCATTTT
-	-	TRBV5-4	TRBJ2-7	CASSLGGYEQYF	TGTGCCAGCAGCTTGGGCGGCTACGAGCAGTACTTC
-	-	TRBV7-9	TRBJ2-3	CASSLAGRATDTQYF	TGTGCCAGCAGCTTAGCGGGAAGGGCAACAGATACGCAGTATTTT
-	-	TRBV7-2	TRBJ1-4	CASSDGTSLWEKLFF	TGTGCCAGCAGCGACGGGACAAGTCTGTGGGAAAAACTGTTTTTT
-	-	TRBV6-5	TRBJ2-1	CASSYTRGGYNEQFF	TGTGCCAGCAGTTACACCAGGGGCGGATACAATGAGCAGTTCTTC
-	-	TRBV3-1/TRBV3-2	TRBJ2-1	CASSQSGPYNEQFF	TGTGCCAGCAGCCAATCAGGACCATACAATGAGCAGTTCTTC
TRBD2	-	TRBV5-4	TRBJ2-5	CASRLSPRGGSGEETQYF	TGTGCCAGCAGATTATCCCCTCGGGGTGGGAGCGGGGAAGAGACCCAGTACTTC
TRBD1	-	TRBV5-1	TRBJ1-2	CASSLVPGGDYGYTF	TGCGCCAGCAGCTTGGTACCAGGGGGCGACTATGGCTACACCTTC
-	-	TRBV5-1	TRBJ1-1	CASSLTTNRAAAFF	TGCGCCAGCAGCTTAACCACCAACAGGGCGGCAGCTTTCTTT
-	-	TRBV5-1	TRBJ2-2	CASSPVESNPGELFF	TGCGCCAGCAGCCCGGTAGAAAGTAACCCCGGGGAGCTGTTTTTT
-	-	TRBV5-4	TRBJ2-7	CASSTTSYSGQYF	TGTGCCAGCAGCACAACCTCCTACTCCGGGCAGTACTTC
-	-	TRBV27	TRBJ2-5	CASSSNLVETQYF	TGTGCCAGCAGTTCTAACCTCGTGGAGACCCAGTACTTC
-	-	TRBV15	TRBJ1-2	CATSREVAGADYGYTF	TGTGCCACCAGCAGAGAGGTGGCAGGGGCCGACTATGGCTACACCTTC
TRBD1	-	TRBV6-2/TRBV6-3	TRBJ1-2	CASRPLDRGDGYTF	TGTGCCAGCAGGCCTCTGGACAGGGGCGATGGCTACACCTTC
TRBD2	-	TRBV7-6	TRBJ2-1	CASSQSGTSGINEQFF	TGTGCCAGCAGCCAGTCCGGGACTAGCGGGATCAATGAGCAGTTCTTC
TRBD1	-	TRBV5-4	TRBJ2-1	CASSSGQGTYNEQFF	TGTGCCAGCAGCTCCGGACAGGGAACCTACAATGAGCAGTTCTTC
-	-	TRBV6-5	TRBJ1-2	CASSTGSGVYGYTF	TGTGCCAGCAGTACCGGGTCAGGGGTCTATGGCTACACCTTC
-	-	TRBV19	TRBJ2-7	CASSTRGTGIGEQYF	TGTGCCAGTAGTACCCGAGGAACAGGGATTGGTGAGCAGTACTTC
TRBD2	-	TRBV19	TRBJ2-3	CASNLQRDTDTQYF	TGTGCCAGTAATCTTCAGCGGGACACAGATACGCAGTATTTT
-	-	TRBV7-2	TRBJ1-2	CASSVSVGVNYGYTF	TGTGCCAGCAGCGTTAGCGTGGGGGTTAACTATGGCTACACCTTC
TRBD1	-	TRBV6-2/TRBV6-3	TRBJ1-2	CASSFRTGVDYGYTF	TGTGCCAGCAGTTTCCGAACAGGGGTGGACTATGGCTACACCTTC
-	-	TRBV6-5	TRBJ1-1	CASSRTVYGAFF	TGTGCCAGCAGTCGAACAGTTTACGGGGCTTTCTTT
TRBD1	-	TRBV19	TRBJ2-3	CASSIRQGTDTQYF	TGTGCCAGTAGTATAAGACAGGGGACAGATACGCAGTATTTT
TRBD2	-	TRBV10-3	TRBJ2-1	CAISDREGFYNEQFF	TGTGCCATCAGTGACAGGGAGGGCTTTTACAATGAGCAGTTCTTC
-	-	TRBV5-6	TRBJ2-4	CASSSLKSEAKNIQYF	TGTGCCAGCAGCTCCCTAAAGTCTGAGGCCAAAAACATTCAGTACTTC
TRBD1	-	TRBV6-1	TRBJ1-5	CASSAHHIDRGPSNQPQHF	TGTGCCAGCAGTGCACATCACATTGACAGGGGTCCTAGCAATCAGCCCCAGCATTTT
TRBD2	-	TRBV9	TRBJ2-1	CASSGIAGGVLEQFF	TGTGCCAGCAGCGGCATAGCGGGGGGGGTGCTTGAGCAGTTCTTC
-	-	TRBV6-4	TRBJ1-1	CASSRRLGEEAFF	TGTGCCAGCAGTAGGCGACTAGGGGAGGAAGCTTTCTTT
-	once	TRBV5-6	TRBJ2-1	CASGPGGLPYNEQFF	TGTGCCAGCGGCCCGGGGGGCCTACCCTACAATGAGCAGTTCTTC
-	once	TRBV5-8	TRBJ2-1	CASSLGGRSYNEQFF	TGTGCCAGCAGCTTGGGGGGTCGCTCCTACAATGAGCAGTTCTTC